This T cell receptor (beta chain) comes out of a study of shared clonotypes between healthy human individuals (dated by TCRdb to the early 2020s). Turning to the overall study: The cohort included three men and a couple of women between 18 and 49 years of age. Per donor, leukapheresis produced somewhere between about 0.94 and 8.9 billion PBMCs. To estimate repertoire size and how much clonotype sharing occurs between individuals, the study deeply sequenced the blood TCR repertoires of roughly 5 healthy adults. For each donor, CD4 naive and CD4 memory were each given three plates, CD8 naive was given two plates, and CD8 memory was given one plate. Different laboratories and diverse techniques were used to prepare libraries and sequence TCR repertoires, to increase sequencing depth and limit assay-specific biases.

Its CDR3 holds 13 amino acids, cysteine through phenylalanine. Of the read, only the CDR3 DNA is kept; its 39 bases are in frame from base 1. Relative to germline, V is 6 bases shorter and J is 5 bases shorter, with 16 bases between their ends. CDR1 and CDR2 are read off the germline V gene as SQVTM and ANQGSEA. Using the deep immunoSEQ assay, TCR CDR3 regions were amplified from genomic DNA by multiplex PCR. Extracted genomic DNA from each cell subset was distributed evenly across all wells of several immunoSEQ 96-well plates, and each plate was treated as a replicate. For sorted subsets, each replicate PCR was loaded with around 200 ng genomic DNA, equivalent to 25,000 to 35,000 T cell genomes. Purified libraries were quantified with a Qubit 3.0 fluorometer, sized on a Bioanalyzer 2100, and re-quantified with the KAPA Library Quantification kit. Each immunoSEQ 96-well plate was sequenced on its own single-read 150-cycle Illumina NextSeq 550 flow cell. Under the source paper's analysis protocol: Because the immunoSEQ output included only junctional sequences and no quality scores, the filtering could not be the same as the filtering used for full-length reads. Sequences were annotated with PyIR, a Python wrapper for IgBLAST v1.9, using IMGT germline references to assign V/J genes and CDR3. Any read was removed if the V/J assignment was weak (E-value above 1e-6), the CDR3 was missing, or the read contained stop codons, out-of-frame junctions, or ambiguous translated residues. A V3J clonotype was defined by an identical inferred V gene, J gene, and CDR3 amino acid sequence. Percentage overlap between repertoires was calculated by dividing the number of shared unique clonotypes by the size of the smaller repertoire. Richness of each repertoire was evaluated using RTK rarefaction, the Chao1 estimator, and Recon v2.1 estimates of unobserved clonotypes. Generation probabilities for all TCRbeta clonotypes obtained by the gDNA method from a handful of donors were computed using OLGA. TCRdb holds this immuneACCESS table with in-frame rearrangements only. Some clones are missing; in checked studies, unresolved V genes explain under half, and the rest has no known cause. D and trimming come from the DNA, and the V and J calls and clone size come from that table. Across this sample there are some 120,000 clones, with about 70% seen only once. 24% of the sample lies in the top ten.

Beyond this particular receptor, the publication reports: Because the study included a small number of donors, the genetic and exposure-history diversity represented was limited. Based on pairwise subsampling, the degree of clonotype sharing among donors was expected to be affected by sequencing depth. Larger estimated clonotype richness was generally found for naive subsets than for memory subsets. Sampling was restricted to blood, and TCR repertoires in tissues likely differ from the TCR repertoires found in blood. Sharing across a few donors was observed for around 5% of naive CD4, 3% to 4% of naive CD8, 2% to 2.5% of memory CD4, and around 0.44% of memory CD8 clonotypes. Higher generation probabilities were observed for clonotypes shared by all four sorted-subset donors than for non-shared clonotypes. Incomplete sequencing was indicated by rarefaction of sorted-subset datasets, despite the large sequencing depth.

Many counts were recorded for this clone. Which antigen it targets is not known. The input lacks base qualities; no much larger clone sits a single base away. The donors were healthy, HIV-negative adults with no recently reported acute infections or vaccinations. All donors were Caucasian adults living in Nashville, Tennessee, USA. CD8 memory samples consisted of magnetically selected CD45RO+ cells combined with CCR7-negative CD45RA+ effector memory (TemRA) cells. Blood was collected by leukapheresis, and PBMCs were isolated by Ficoll-Histopaque density gradient centrifugation and then cryopreserved in liquid nitrogen vapor phase. Purity and quantity of every magnetically sorted T cell population were checked by analytical flow cytometry. From each sorted fraction, genomic DNA was isolated and quantified by UV absorbance on a Nanodrop 2000c.

This receptor chain uses TRBV29-1 and TRBJ2-5, with TRBD2 perhaps the D gene, on 5 matching bases. Source material: memory CD8+ T cells sorted from blood. What the cell subset or site label conveys for this sample: CD45RO+ cells pooled with CCR7-negative TemRA cells. The sequence was obtained from a woman aged 30 to 39 in good health. The CDR3 region reads CSVGSSPGETQYF. The nucleotides read TGCAGCGTCGGCTCCAGTCCGGGGGAGACCCAGTACTTC.